This section outlines one TCR beta chain sequence together with its context. Germline V gives CDR1 MNHEY, CDR2 SMNVEV (reference sequence). The V segment lost 4 bases and the J segment 4 bases; nucleotides outside the gene matches: 13. The CDR3 extends over 17 amino acids. These data belong to a study of blood T cell repertoires in COVID-19. On the study more broadly: Samples taken during acute and convalescent COVID-19 were collected in the United States, Italy and Spain. Sample material is recorded as cDNA or gDNA derived from T cells, B-cell-depleted T cells, or PBMCs.

The authors' processing: Reference gene primer amplification gave estimated nucleated cell counts. Sequencing was performed with immunoSEQ multiplex PCR; in TCRdb, only in-frame clones are kept and a portion is missing. The V and J calls and the clone size are those of that table, but D and trimming were determined from the DNA. The profile shows under 130,000 clones, roughly 89% of them singletons. The source of this sequence is a woman older than 75 in a cohort sampled during active COVID-19. Sequencing input: peripheral blood. J is TRBJ2-7 and V is TRBV27; TRBD2 agrees at 10 bases. This chain's CDR3 is CASSWLEGSSGRYEQYF. DNA for the CDR3: TGTGCCAGCAGTTGGTTGGAGGGTTCTAGCGGGAGATACGAGCAGTACTTC.